The clone carrying this T cell receptor (beta chain) was observed a handful of times. Its target is unknown. Generated by immunoSEQ multiplex PCR, the TCRdb table keeps only in-frame clones and is missing some. This table holds some 200,000 clones, about 80% found once. With 5 bases clipped from V and 7 bases from J, the junction kept 8 bases outside the gene matches. Germline lookup yields CDR1 SEHNR and CDR2 FQNEAQ (reference sequence). This CDR3 contains 15 residues. This specimen belongs to a study of cytomegalovirus exposure and HLA in healthy donors. Study-level background: According to later analysis, the same platform produced the approximately 120 validation and approximately 630 first-cohort repertoires. Whole-study results and caveats: Both high specificity and high sensitivity reportedly marked the classifier's diagnosis of cytomegalovirus status.

The sequence was obtained from a woman aged 18-35 years in good health and CMV-seropositive. This chain links TRBV7-9 with TRBJ1-2, with TRBD1 matching over 12 bases. Source material: PBMCs. CDR3 amino acids: CASSARDRGLSGYTF. CDR3 bases: TGTGCCAGCAGCGCCCGGGACAGGGGGCTGAGTGGCTACACCTTC.